This T cell receptor (beta chain) emerged from a study of T-cell memory formation after mild COVID-19. Study in general: In these data, TCR clusters were largely donor specific.

Comments on this clonotype: What it recognizes is unknown.

Libraries for TCRalpha and TCRbeta carried sample barcodes and unique molecular identifiers via 5'RACE. TCRdb re-analysed the 5' RACE reads in MiXCR, keeping a single row per CDR3 protein. The data contain 250,000 to 400,000 distinct CDR3 sequences, roughly an eighth of them singletons. Study-level points and caveats: Researchers found some responding clones in pre-infection memory, a sign that cross-reactive memory joined. Contracting CD4+ clones sat mainly in CM and EM; CD8+ in EMRA.

V lost 7 bases, J lost 9 bases, and 4 bases stayed unmatched. Germline V gene lookup returns CDR1 SEHNR and CDR2 FQNEAQ (reference sequence). This CDR3 has 13 residues. The V and J genes are TRBV7-9 and TRBJ2-1; 12 bases agree with TRBD2. This clonotype was obtained from a man younger than 35 who had mild COVID-19 (a few samples of this study predate the infection). Cell type and time point are not known. Sequenced material: PBMCs or a T cell subset sorted from them (not recorded which). As DNA, the CDR3 is TGTGCCAGCACTAGCGGGGGGGCGAGTGAGCAGTTCTTC. Protein product: CASTSGGASEQFF.